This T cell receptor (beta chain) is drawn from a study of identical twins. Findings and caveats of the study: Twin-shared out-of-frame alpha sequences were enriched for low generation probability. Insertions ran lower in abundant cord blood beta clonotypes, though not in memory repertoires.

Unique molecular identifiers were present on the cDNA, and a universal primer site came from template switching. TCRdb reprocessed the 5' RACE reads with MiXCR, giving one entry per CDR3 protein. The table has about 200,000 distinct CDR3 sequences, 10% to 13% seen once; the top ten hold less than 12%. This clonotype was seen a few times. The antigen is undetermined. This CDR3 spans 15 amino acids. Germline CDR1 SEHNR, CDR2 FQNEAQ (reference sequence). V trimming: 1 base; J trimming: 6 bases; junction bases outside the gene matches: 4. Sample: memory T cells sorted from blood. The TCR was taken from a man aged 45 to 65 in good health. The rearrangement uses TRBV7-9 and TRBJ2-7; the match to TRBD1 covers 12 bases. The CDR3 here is CASSLGGTGGREQYF. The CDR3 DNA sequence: TGTGCCAGCAGCTTAGGTGGGACAGGGGGCCGCGAGCAGTACTTC.